This T cell receptor beta chain comes out of a study of T cells in Graves' hyperthyroidism and ophthalmopathy. For the study at large: The authors collected peripheral blood at initial diagnosis, before any treatment.

The CDR3 extends over 14 amino acids. The germline CDR1 and CDR2 sequences are SGHTA and FQGNSA. V lost 5 bases and J lost 3; bases outside the gene matches: 7. RNA transcripts served as the template for amplifying TCR beta CDR3 regions. HTBI primers were employed in a first-round RT-PCR of the TCR CDR3. TCRdb re-called the multiplex PCR reads with MiXCR, one entry per CDR3 protein. The sample has some 500,000 distinct CDR3 sequences, approximately 24% seen once. This clonotype was recorded a few times. The rearrangement uses TRBV7-2 and TRBJ2-7; the match to TRBD1 covers 7 bases. Input material: blood. This TCR derives from a young woman with Graves' ophthalmopathy. CDR3 sequence: CASSDRDSGYEQYF. CDR3 in DNA: TGTGCCAGCAGCGATCGGGACAGTGGCTACGAGCAGTACTTC. The full variable domain, its missing parts supplied by reference TRBV7-2 and TRBJ2-7, is GAGVSQSPSNKVTEKGKDVELRCDPISGHTALYWYRQSLGQGLEFLIYFQGNSAPDKSGLPSDRFSAERTGGSVSTLTIQRTQQEDSAVYLCASSDRDSGYEQYFGPGTRLTVT.